This entry describes one T cell receptor beta chain. Antigen unknown. No cell sorting was done before RNA was extracted from the tissue. Trimming left V 5 bases short and J 0 bases short, with 9 bases between. Per the germline V gene, CDR1 is SGHRS and CDR2 is YFSETQ. The CDR3 totals 15 residues. A modified ARM-PCR protocol with three rounds of nested PCR amplified TCRbeta. Via MiXCR, TCRdb re-called the multiplex PCR reads, giving one row per CDR3 protein. The sample records around 120,000 distinct CDR3 sequences, about 66% being singletons. The source of the sample is a study of tumor and adjacent non-tumor tissue in lung cancer. About the study: The cohort had about 12 adenocarcinoma, 2 squamous cell and 1 small cell patients. Stage I to III disease affected approximately 11 men and 5 women aged roughly 30 to 80.

Whole-study findings and limits: TCR diversity was significantly greater in tumor than normal lung tissue.

The chain has TRBV5-1 and TRBJ2-6; D is uncertain. The sequence was collected from a man under 40 with non-small cell lung cancer. The sample taken for sequencing was lung tumor tissue. This CDR3 is CASSLEDSGANVLTF. The CDR3 coding sequence is TGCGCCAGCAGTTTAGAGGACTCTGGGGCCAACGTCCTGACTTTC.